Listed below are T cell receptor beta chains from one sample, sequenced in a study of technical replicates of blood from a handful of donors. Measured with immunoSEQ multiplex PCR; TCRdb has only the in-frame clones, and not every one. Counted here are roughly 80,000 clones, around 96% occurring once; the ten biggest clones make up 0.37%. Specimen: T cells isolated from PBMCs. The source of these receptors is a human donor in good health. Both conserved end residues are part of each CDR3. A D gene is named only where the DNA matches it firmly. Where a row states a size, it is once, few, many or the class of an expanded clone; other rows omit it.

J gene,D gene,V gene,clone size,CDR3 DNA,CDR3 protein
TRBJ2-4,TRBD1,TRBV27,NA,TGTGCCAGCAGTTGGGACAGGGCTAACATTCAGTACTTC,CASSWDRANIQYF
TRBJ2-3,NA,TRBV7-2,NA,TGTGCCAGCAGGGCAGGGGGGACAGATACGCAGTATTTT,CASRAGGTDTQYF
TRBJ2-3,NA,TRBV30,NA,TGTGCCTGGAGTGTGGGGGCGGTTACGCAGTATTTT,CAWSVGAVTQYF
TRBJ2-4,TRBD2,TRBV9,NA,TGTGCCAGCAGCGCCTATAGCGGGACAGCCAAAAACATTCAGTACTTC,CASSAYSGTAKNIQYF
TRBJ2-7,TRBD1,TRBV19,NA,TGTGCCAGTAGTTACACAGGGGGCTCCCGTACCTACGAGCAGTACTTC,CASSYTGGSRTYEQYF
TRBJ2-1,TRBD2,TRBV28,NA,TGTGCCAGCAGTTTATTCCTAGCGGGAGATGAGCTCTTC,CASSLFLAGDELF
TRBJ2-7,TRBD2,TRBV12-5,NA,TGTGCTAGTGGTTTGGAATCTTCAATAGAGCGGGAGGCCATCGACGAGCAGTACTTC,CASGLESSIEREAIDEQYF
TRBJ1-1,NA,TRBV9,NA,TGTGCCAGCAGCGGGCTGACAGGAATCACTGAAGCTTTCTTT,CASSGLTGITEAFF
TRBJ2-5,NA,TRBV6-1,NA,TGTGCCAGCAGTGTTAGCTTCGGGACCCAGTACTTC,CASSVSFGTQYF
TRBJ2-3,NA,TRBV5-1,NA,TGCGCCAGCAGCTCTAACCAACAGGCGCAGTATTTT,CASSSNQQAQYF
TRBJ2-3,NA,TRBV14,NA,TGTGCCAGCAGCCTAGGTAGAGAGGTGGATACGCAGTATTTT,CASSLGREVDTQYF
TRBJ2-1,NA,TRBV7-8,NA,TGTGCCAGCAGCCCAGGGCGTTCTATGGGCAATGAGCAGTTCTTC,CASSPGRSMGNEQFF
TRBJ2-7,TRBD2,TRBV7-6,NA,TGTGCCAGCAGCTTAGGGGGGACTAGCGGTTTCTACGAGCAGTACTTC,CASSLGGTSGFYEQYF
TRBJ2-1,TRBD2,TRBV7-9,NA,TGTGCCAGCACCCCAAAAGGGACTAGCGACGGCAATGAGCAGTTCTTC,CASTPKGTSDGNEQFF
TRBJ2-5,NA,TRBV5-6,NA,TGTGCCAGCAGCTATGAGGGGGAGAGGTACCAAGAGACCCAGTACTTC,CASSYEGERYQETQYF
TRBJ2-7,NA,TRBV6-6,NA,TGTGCCAGCAGCCTAGGAGGCTACGAGCAGTACTTC,CASSLGGYEQYF
TRBJ2-5,TRBD1,TRBV6-5,NA,TGTGCCAGCAGACGAGGACAGGGGTGGGAGACCCAGTACTTC,CASRRGQGWETQYF
TRBJ2-1,NA,TRBV11-2,NA,TGTGCCAGCAGCTTAGCCGGGAATGAGCAGTTCTTC,CASSLAGNEQFF
TRBJ1-2,TRBD1,TRBV11-3,once,TGTGCCAGCAGCTTAGATCCGGGGACAGGGGTATACACCTTC,CASSLDPGTGVYTF
TRBJ2-1,TRBD2,TRBV4-2,once,TGTGCCAGCAGCCTACTAAGCGGGACCTTCTACAATGAGCAGTTCTTC,CASSLLSGTFYNEQFF
TRBJ1-1,NA,TRBV12-5,NA,TGTGCTAGTGGTTTCAACGTACAAAACACTGAAGCTTTCTTT,CASGFNVQNTEAFF
TRBJ2-5,NA,TRBV28,NA,TGTGCCAGCAGTGCCAGGGTTGCCGAGACCCAGTACTTC,CASSARVAETQYF